The 18 T cell receptor beta chains below were found in one sample sequenced in a study of shared clonotypes between healthy human individuals. Sequencing was performed with immunoSEQ multiplex PCR; in TCRdb, only in-frame clones are kept and a portion is missing. The repertoire includes 450,000 to 500,000 clones, around 80% of them detected once, and 12% sits in the top ten. Specimen: PBMCs. Receptors were obtained from a woman in her forties in good health. Some clones in this sample may be carry-over from other donors' samples.

The genes are TRBV30 and TRBJ1-5; TRBD1 is a possible D gene (6 bases). Trimming stripped 7 bases from V and 5 bases from J, with 12 bases between. Looked up from germline, CDR1 is GTSNPN and CDR2 is SVGIG (reference sequence). This CDR3 contains 12 residues. The CDR3 protein is CALGQKDQPQHF. The CDR3 DNA reads as TGTGCCTTGGGACAAAAGGATCAGCCCCAGCATTTT.

This clone was detected only once. The J gene is TRBJ2-1, the V gene TRBV11-3; D unclear. Trimming left V 1 base short and J 7 bases short, with 5 bases between. CDR1 SGHNT and CDR2 YENEEA come from the germline V gene. This CDR3 has 12 residues. CDR3: CASSLGRNEQFF. CDR3 DNA sequence: TGTGCCAGCAGCTTAGGGCGAAATGAGCAGTTCTTC.

As for this clone: The junction differs from germline at one of its ends, possibly a read error. CDR3 in amino acids: CASSVSSRYGELFF. The CDR3 coding sequence is TGTGCCAGCAGTGTATCATCTCGCTACGGGGAGCTGTTTTTT. V is TRBV27 and J is TRBJ2-2; D not resolved. Germline V gives CDR1 MNHEY, CDR2 SMNVEV (reference sequence). This CDR3 spans 14 amino acids.

This chain uses TRBV28 with TRBJ2-1, with D hard to call. Germline V CDR1 and CDR2: MDHEN, SYDVKM. The CDR3 runs to 15 residues. V gave up 1 base and J gave up 5 bases, with 12 bases separating them. CDR3 protein: CASSLLGYYDNEQFF. DNA of the CDR3: TGTGCCAGCAGTTTATTAGGCTACTACGACAATGAGCAGTTCTTC.

The rearrangement joins TRBV5-4 to TRBJ2-1; D gene uncertain. This CDR3 spans 12 amino acids. From germline, CDR1 is SGHNT and CDR2 YYREEE (reference sequence). V lost 4 bases to trimming and J lost 10 bases, with 12 bases between them. CDR3 DNA: TGTGCCAGCAGCCGAGACCCAAGGGAGCAGTTCTTC. Protein sequence: CASSRDPREQFF.

The rearrangement uses TRBV5-6 and TRBJ1-2; no reliable D call. Trimming took off 0 bases at V and 4 bases at J, with 10 bases between the two ends. Germline CDR1 SGHDT, CDR2 YYEEEE. CDR3 length: 14 residues. This CDR3 reads CASSLANRGYGYTF. The CDR3 bases are TGTGCCAGCAGCTTGGCCAACCGGGGCTATGGCTACACCTTC.

The chain has TRBV11-2 and TRBJ2-1, with D unresolved. Trimming removed 2 bases at V and 3 bases at J, with 8 bases between. CDR3 length: 14 residues. Per the germline V gene, CDR1 is SGHAT and CDR2 is FQNNGV. CDR3 residues: CASSLSRNYNEQFF. The CDR3 nucleotides are TGTGCCAGCAGCTTAAGCCGGAACTACAATGAGCAGTTCTTC.

V is TRBV27 and J is TRBJ2-1, with 12 bases lining up with TRBD2. This CDR3 contains 15 residues. Germline values: CDR1 MNHEY, CDR2 SMNVEV (reference sequence). V lost 5 bases and J lost 6; bases outside the gene matches: 5. CDR3 DNA sequence: TGTGCCAGCAGTCCTGGGACTAGCGGGTTCAATGAGCAGTTCTTC. Its translation is CASSPGTSGFNEQFF.

About this clone: Additional DNA sequences in this sample encode the identical CDR3. The chain employs TRBV18 and TRBJ1-1; a possible D gene is TRBD1 (6 bases). The ends were cut back, 3 bases at V and 3 bases at J, with 11 bases in the middle. In germline, CDR1 is KGHSH, CDR2 LQKENI. The CDR3 spans 14 residues. CDR3 bases: TGTGCCAGCTCACCCGGGGGGCAGGACACTGAAGCTTTCTTT. Translated, it gives CASSPGGQDTEAFF.

As regards this clone: Different DNA sequences within this sample yield the same CDR3. This sequence joins TRBV19 and TRBJ1-1; tentatively, D is TRBD1 (5 bases). The CDR3 has 13 residues. In germline, CDR1 is LNHDA, CDR2 SQIVND (reference sequence). V was shortened by 3 bases and J by 1 base, with 6 bases between the two germline ends. The CDR3 nucleotides read TGTGCCAGTAGTATTGGGGGGAACACTGAAGCTTTCTTT. It is translated as CASSIGGNTEAFF.

The CDR3: CASSLAGANTGELFF. CDR3 coding DNA: TGCGCCAGCAGCTTGGCGGGCGCGAACACCGGGGAGCTGTTTTTT. This chain uses TRBV5-1 with TRBJ2-2, with D unclear. This CDR3 is 15 amino acids long. Germline lookup yields CDR1 SGHRS and CDR2 YFSETQ. The V gene lost 0 bases and the J gene lost 0 bases, with 6 bases spanning the gap. Together with reference TRBV5-1 and TRBJ2-2, the CDR3 gives the full variable domain: KAGVTQTPRYLIKTRGQQVTLSCSPISGHRSVSWYQQTPGQGLQFLFEYFSETQRNKGNFPGRFSGRQFSNSRSEMNVSTLELGDSALYLCASSLAGANTGELFFGEGSRLTVL.

V usage is TRBV29-1 and J usage is TRBJ1-1, with 9 bases lining up with TRBD1. V dropped 3 bases and J dropped 4; count of bases not matched to a gene: 3. The CDR3 consists of 13 residues. Germline V lookup: CDR1 SQVTM, CDR2 ANQGSEA. CDR3 coding DNA: TGCAGCGTTGATTTGGGACAGGGCACTGAAGCTTTCTTT. This encodes CSVDLGQGTEAFF.

This clone was recorded many times. Other DNA sequences in the same sample also yield this CDR3. The J gene is TRBJ2-3, the V gene TRBV2; D may be TRBD1 (5 bases). The V gene lost 8 bases and the J gene lost 2 bases, with 14 bases spanning the gap. The CDR3 length is 14 residues. Germline V lookup: CDR1 SNHLY, CDR2 FYNNEI. The CDR3 DNA reads TGTGCCAGCCGCGACAGCCTCTACACAGATACGCAGTATTTT. This codes for CASRDSLYTDTQYF.

The chain joins TRBV5-1 to TRBJ2-3, with 9 nucleotides matching TRBD1. The germline V gene encodes CDR1 SGHRS and CDR2 YFSETQ. Trimming took 1 base from V and 4 from J; bases not matched to a gene: 4. CDR3 size: 15 residues. The CDR3 is CASSLTGGESDTQYF. The DNA of the CDR3 is TGCGCCAGCAGCTTGACAGGGGGCGAATCAGATACGCAGTATTTT.

The chain has TRBV28 and TRBJ1-1, with TRBD1 identical over 8 bases. V lost 4 bases to trimming and J lost 1 base; unmatched junction nucleotides: 8. This CDR3 has 16 amino acids. Germline V lookup: CDR1 MDHEN, CDR2 SYDVKM. CDR3 bases: TGTGCCAGCAGTTCCCAGGGGGCGTTTCGGAACACTGAAGCTTTCTTT. It is translated as CASSSQGAFRNTEAFF.

The chain recombines TRBV30 with TRBJ2-5; D may match TRBD1 or TRBD2 (6 bases each). With the DNA end fitting TRBJ2-7 better, the J assignment may be wrong. Germline V gene lookup returns CDR1 GTSNPN and CDR2 SVGIG (reference sequence). The CDR3 extends over 16 amino acids. The CDR3 coding sequence is TGTGCCTGGAGTGTACTCGGAGGGGGAAAAACCTACGAGCAGTACTTC. Amino acids: CAWSVLGGGKTYEQYF.

Here the CDR3 DNA reads TGTGCCAGCAGTTTGCGGGCACTATACAATGAGCAGTTCTTC. It yields the protein CASSLRALYNEQFF. The chain combines TRBV2 with TRBJ2-1; the D gene is possibly TRBD2 (5 bases). V was pared by 5 bases and J by 4 bases, with 12 bases between. Germline V gene sequence: CDR1 SNHLY, CDR2 FYNNEI. The CDR3 has 14 amino acids.

Comment on this clone: At the DNA level, this CDR3 is encoded by other sequences in the same sample as well. The gene calls are TRBV6-5 and TRBJ2-7; D is possibly TRBD1 (5 bases). Germline-derived CDR1 and CDR2 are MNHEY and SVGAGI. V lost 0 bases and J lost 1, with 10 bases in between. This CDR3 comprises 15 residues. CDR3 DNA: TGTGCCAGCAGTTACTCGGGGCAGGGATCCTACGAGCAGTACTTC. It encodes CASSYSGQGSYEQYF.